This record covers a single T cell receptor beta chain. Germline CDR1 SGHTA, CDR2 FQGNSA. V was clipped by 5 bases and J by 7 bases; unmatched bases: 3. This CDR3 has 14 residues. This specimen belongs to a study of blood T cell repertoires in COVID-19. Study background: Samples of COVID-19 (acute and convalescent) were obtained from the United States, Italy and Spain. Sources were T cells, B-cell-depleted T cells, or PBMCs; the material itself was cDNA or gDNA.

Methods used by the authors: Amplification with reference gene primers provided the estimates of nucleated cell counts. TCRdb's copy holds only in-frame clones and misses some; the assay was immunoSEQ multiplex PCR. V, J and clone size derive from that table, while D and trimming were established from the DNA sequence. The sample yields about 220,000 clones, 80% seen once. J is TRBJ2-1 and V is TRBV7-2, with 12 positions matching TRBD2. Sequenced material: peripheral blood. The source is a woman aged 70 to 79 with acute or convalescent COVID-19. For the CDR3, the DNA is TGTGCCAGCAGCAGGACTAGCGGGGTAAATGAGCAGTTCTTC. Translating it yields CASSRTSGVNEQFF.